Following are 12 T cell receptor beta chains from one sample sequenced in a study of a mutant IDH1 vaccine in newly diagnosed glioma. Antigens for these TCRs are unknown. Time point of the sample: week 23, last vaccination. Doses consisted of 300 ug of mutant IDH1 20-mer peptide each, paired with topical imiquimod. Using immunoSEQ multiplex PCR, the repertoire was profiled, and TCRdb retains in-frame clones only, with some absent. Among about 81,000 clones, 85% were seen once, and the ten largest hold about 2.2%. The sequenced sample was PBMCs, obtained from a glioma patient whose treatment included an IDH1 peptide vaccine. The receptor source for this set is a man younger than 40 with glioma. Some clones in this sample may be carry-over from other donors' samples.

The rearrangement uses TRBV9 and TRBJ2-3; no firm D call. In germline, CDR1 is SGDLS, CDR2 YYNGEE. The ends were cut back, 7 bases at V and 6 bases at J, with 9 bases in the middle. There are 11 residues in the CDR3. The CDR3 sequence is CASSQSDTQYF. The CDR3 region has the DNA TGTGCCAGCTCCCAGTCGGATACGCAGTATTTT.

The rearrangement uses TRBV5-6 and TRBJ1-2, with D possibly matching TRBD1 (6 bases). Germline values: CDR1 SGHDT, CDR2 YYEEEE. The CDR3 runs to 16 residues. Trimming stripped 4 bases from V and 0 bases from J, with 16 bases between. The CDR3 region is CASSPEGGAANYGYTF. CDR3 coding DNA: TGTGCCAGCAGCCCGGAGGGGGGGGCAGCTAACTATGGCTACACCTTC.

The rearrangement joins TRBV14 to TRBJ1-6; D is uncertain. V was trimmed by 5 bases and J by 0 bases, leaving 8 bases between them. This CDR3 is built from 15 residues. Germline CDR1 reads SGHDN; CDR2 reads FVKESK. In DNA form, the CDR3 reads TGTGCCAGCAGCTTTGGGAGCTCCTATAATTCACCCCTCCACTTT. This translates into CASSFGSSYNSPLHF.

The chain recombines TRBV27 with TRBJ1-2; D is unresolved. V lost 10 bases, J lost 7 bases, and 16 bases lay in between. This CDR3 contains 12 residues. Germline CDR1 and CDR2: MNHEY and SMNVEV (reference sequence). CDR3 region: CATYQGGSGYTF. The CDR3 DNA sequence: TGTGCCACCTACCAAGGAGGGTCTGGCTACACCTTC.

The rearrangement joins TRBV11-3 to TRBJ2-7; the D is unclear. This CDR3 is 12 amino acids long. V lost 4 bases and J lost 5, with 9 bases in between. CDR1 and CDR2 (germline): SGHNT, YENEEA. The CDR3 DNA follows: TGTGCCAGCAGCTCGGCGACGGACGAGCAGTACTTC. It translates to CASSSATDEQYF.

V and J are TRBV19 and TRBJ2-1; the D gene is possibly TRBD2 (6 bases). The CDR3 sequence is 12 residues long. With 6 bases removed from V and 11 bases from J, the gap between germline ends came to 14 bases. The germline V gene encodes CDR1 LNHDA and CDR2 SQIVND (reference sequence). The CDR3 protein is CASSLKGLQQFF. In nucleotides, the CDR3 is TGTGCCAGTAGCCTTAAGGGACTTCAGCAGTTCTTC.

This chain joins TRBV7-9 and TRBJ1-4; a weak D match, TRBD1 (5 bases). The V gene lost 3 bases and the J gene lost 7 bases, with 12 bases spanning the gap. Per the germline V gene, CDR1 is SEHNR and CDR2 is FQNEAQ (reference sequence). The CDR3 loop spans 14 amino acids. CDR3: CASSFGWDFEKLFF. The DNA for the CDR3 is TGTGCCAGCAGCTTTGGATGGGACTTTGAAAAACTGTTTTTT.

A word on this clone: This is likely a read error, given that the CDR3 carries no conserved phenylalanine or tryptophan at its end. The DNA is omitted, as the CDR3 cannot be located on it reliably, and the CDR3 follows TCRdb's listing. The chain employs TRBV6-1 and TRBJ2-7; the table assigns TRBD2, which was not confirmed against the DNA. CDR1 MNHNS and CDR2 SASEGT come from the germline V gene. The length of the CDR3 is 8 amino acids, counting both ends. This chain's CDR3 is CASSSSAI.

V and J are TRBV6-1 and TRBJ2-3; D ambiguous. The CDR3 has 14 residues. From germline, CDR1 is MNHNS and CDR2 SASEGT. Trimming took 2 bases from V and 6 from J, leaving 12 bases between them. Here the CDR3 reads CASSERPDLDTQYF. The CDR3 DNA reads TGTGCCAGCAGTGAACGGCCGGATCTCGATACGCAGTATTTT.

There are a few counts of this clone. The gene calls are TRBV7-6 and TRBJ2-5; D ambiguous. The CDR3 runs to 15 residues. Between the trimmed V and J ends, which lost 2 bases and 1 base, there was a span of 11 bases. Germline assignment: CDR1 SGHVS and CDR2 FNYEAQ. The CDR3, as DNA: TGTGCCAGCAGCTTAAATACGGCAGCCCAAGAGACCCAGTACTTC. This gives the protein CASSLNTAAQETQYF.

This clone has a handful of counts. The chain uses TRBV7-2 and TRBJ2-3; D is possibly TRBD2 (6 bases). The CDR3 consists of 15 residues. Looked up from germline, CDR1 is SGHTA and CDR2 is FQGNSA. V lost 1 base to trimming and J lost 4 bases, with 12 bases between them. The CDR3 region is CASSLVWRGADTQYF. The CDR3 DNA is TGTGCCAGCAGCTTAGTCTGGAGGGGCGCAGATACGCAGTATTTT.

V usage is TRBV5-4 and J usage is TRBJ2-1, with D hard to call. The germline V and J ends were trimmed by 0 bases and 3 bases, with 7 bases remaining between them. This CDR3 comprises 14 residues. Germline lookup yields CDR1 SGHNT and CDR2 YYREEE (reference sequence). CDR3 residues: CASSLGLLYNEQFF. CDR3 bases: TGTGCCAGCAGCTTGGGGCTCCTCTACAATGAGCAGTTCTTC.